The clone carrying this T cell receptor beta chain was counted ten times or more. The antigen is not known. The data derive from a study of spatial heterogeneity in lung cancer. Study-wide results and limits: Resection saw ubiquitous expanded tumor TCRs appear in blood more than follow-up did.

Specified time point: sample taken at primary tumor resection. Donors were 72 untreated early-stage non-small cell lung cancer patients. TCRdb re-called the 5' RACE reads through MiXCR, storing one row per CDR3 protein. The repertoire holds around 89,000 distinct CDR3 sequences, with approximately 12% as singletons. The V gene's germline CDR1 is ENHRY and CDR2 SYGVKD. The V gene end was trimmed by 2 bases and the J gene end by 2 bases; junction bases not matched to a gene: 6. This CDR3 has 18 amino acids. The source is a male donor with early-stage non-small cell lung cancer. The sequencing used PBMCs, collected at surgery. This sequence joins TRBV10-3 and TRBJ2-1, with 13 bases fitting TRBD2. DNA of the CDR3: TGTGCCATCAGTGAGCAATCCGGGACTAGCGGGACCTACAATGAGCAGTTCTTC. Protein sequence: CAISEQSGTSGTYNEQFF.